This T cell receptor beta chain appears in the sequencing data of a study of blood T cell repertoires in COVID-19. Overall study: The origin of the acute and convalescent COVID-19 samples was the United States, Italy and Spain. The cDNA or gDNA used as material had been derived from T cells, B-cell-depleted T cells, or PBMCs.

In the original analysis: Amplification with reference gene primers provided the estimates of nucleated cell counts. Some clones are missing from TCRdb's copy, which holds only in-frame ones; the method was immunoSEQ multiplex PCR. V, J and clone size were drawn from that table, and D and trimming were deduced from the DNA. Among under 35,000 clones listed, roughly nine tenths were seen once. This clone was found a few times. CDR3 size: 12 residues. Trimming pared 4 bases from V and 7 bases from J, leaving 9 bases between. The germline V gene encodes CDR1 SEHNR and CDR2 FQNEAQ (reference sequence). The sequencing sample was made of peripheral blood. This receptor was obtained from a human donor in a cohort sampled during active COVID-19. The V gene is TRBV7-9, the J gene TRBJ2-3; D perhaps matches TRBD1 (5 bases). CDR3 residues: CASSSQVYTQYF. The CDR3 region has the DNA TGTGCCAGCAGCTCACAGGTTTATACGCAGTATTTT.